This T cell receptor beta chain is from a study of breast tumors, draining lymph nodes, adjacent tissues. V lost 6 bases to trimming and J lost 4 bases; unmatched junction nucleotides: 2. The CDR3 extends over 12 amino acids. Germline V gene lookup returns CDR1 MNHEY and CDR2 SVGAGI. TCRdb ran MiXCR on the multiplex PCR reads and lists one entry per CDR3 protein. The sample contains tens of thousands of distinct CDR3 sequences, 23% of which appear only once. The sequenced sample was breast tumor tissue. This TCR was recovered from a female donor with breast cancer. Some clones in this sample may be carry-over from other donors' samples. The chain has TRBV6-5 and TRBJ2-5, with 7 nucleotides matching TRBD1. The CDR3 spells CASRTGAETQYF. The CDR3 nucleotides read TGTGCCAGCAGAACAGGGGCAGAGACCCAGTACTTC.